This TCR beta chain was identified in a study of T cells in tuberculosis. Study as a whole: This South African cohort compared adolescents with or without latent tuberculosis against adults with active tuberculosis.

As regards this clone: Its antigen is currently unknown.

The data were produced by immunoSEQ multiplex PCR, yet TCRdb's version contains in-frame clones alone and is incomplete. The sample consists of some 31,000 clones, more than 85% of them appearing once. The ends were cut back, 5 bases at V and 4 bases at J, with 11 bases in the middle. The CDR3 covers 12 residues. CDR1 and CDR2 (germline): SQVTM, ANQGSEA. Study-level findings and limits: Samples were chosen by availability of cryopreserved specimens.

Material for sequencing was PBMCs. The receptor comes from a donor between 10 and 29 years old with latent tuberculosis or without tuberculosis infection. V gene TRBV29-1 combines with J gene TRBJ1-1; a weak D match, TRBD1 (6 bases). CDR3 DNA: TGCAGCGTTCACAGGGTGGGCACTGAAGCTTTCTTT. Protein sequence: CSVHRVGTEAFF. The entire variable domain, with the rest obtained from reference TRBV29-1 and TRBJ1-1, is as follows: SAVISQKPSRDICQRGTSLTIQCQVDSQVTMMFWYRQQPGQSLTLIATANQGSEATYESGFVIDKFPISRPNLTFSTLTVSNMSPEDSSIYLCSVHRVGTEAFFGQGTRLTVV.